This T cell receptor beta chain was sequenced during a study of human T cells and chemical hapten exposure. In the study overall: Per-sample TCR yields varied mainly from small pooled library volume differences. Findings and limits, study-wide: TCRs exceeding 1 in 1000 frequency stayed unchanged with DPC sensitization.

The time point denotes: healthy volunteer bleed at 2 weeks. Total RNA extraction was carried out from unfractionated whole blood. The V end lost 4 bases, the J end lost 7 bases, and 20 bases lay between the germline ends. The CDR3 runs 16 residues. Germline V gene sequence: CDR1 MNHNS, CDR2 SASEGT. Using its own MiXCR run on the RACE reads, TCRdb lists one record per CDR3 protein. In the table there are roughly 120,000 distinct CDR3 sequences, 9% to 10% of which are singletons. For this clonotype: Its antigen is unidentified.

This sequence originates from a male donor in good health. Some clones in this sample may be carry-over from other donors' samples. The gene calls are TRBV6-1 and TRBJ2-1; D is perhaps TRBD2 (6 bases). Sequenced input: whole blood. The CDR3 DNA reads TGTGCCAGCAGTGGAAGACTAGGAGCAGTGAGTAATGAGCAGTTCTTC. Translated: CASSGRLGAVSNEQFF.